A single TCR beta chain is shown here with its context. The data were obtained in a study of blood T cell repertoires in COVID-19. Turning to the study itself: PBMCs, B-cell-depleted T cells, or T cells provided the cDNA or gDNA that made up the material.

TCRdb's copy holds only in-frame clones and misses some; the assay was immunoSEQ multiplex PCR. Of roughly 230,000 clones listed, 70% to 90% are singletons. This sequence was found in a woman between 45 and 65 years old who had been exposed to COVID-19. Sequencing was performed on PBMCs or T cells enriched from blood (not recorded which).

The CDR3 is CATSDHPRRPAGDTQYF. The DNA of the CDR3 is TGTGCCACCAGTGATCACCCTAGGCGCCCAGCGGGAGATACGCAGTATTTT. V gene TRBV24-1 combines with J gene TRBJ2-3; D might be TRBD2 (6 bases). From germline, CDR1 is KGHDR and CDR2 SFDVKD. The CDR3 covers 17 residues. The V end was cut by 3 bases, the J end by 5 bases, with 20 bases between.